This T cell receptor (beta chain) derives from a study of shared clonotypes between healthy human individuals. The repertoire was sequenced with immunoSEQ multiplex PCR; TCRdb's copy has only in-frame clones and lacks some. The table shows approximately 1,500,000 clones, with around 98% occurring only once. The V gene lost 4 bases and the J gene lost 2 bases, with 17 bases spanning the gap. The CDR3 is 16 residues long. Germline lookup yields CDR1 SGHNT and CDR2 YYREEE (reference sequence). This clonotype originated in a man aged 25 to 45 in good health. The sequencing sample was made of naive CD4+ T cells sorted from blood. The subset denotes: CD45RA+ positively selected. The chain joins TRBV5-4 to TRBJ2-3; possibly TRBD2 for D (6 bases). DNA for the CDR3: TGTGCCAGCAGCAAGGGAGGTGACAGTCACACAGATACGCAGTATTTT. Translating it yields CASSKGGDSHTDTQYF.